This TCR beta chain was found in a study of T cells in Graves' hyperthyroidism and ophthalmopathy. Researchers took RNA transcripts and amplified the TCR beta CDR3 regions from them. The HTBI set primed first-round TCR CDR3 RT-PCR. A single record per CDR3 protein comes from TCRdb applying MiXCR to the multiplex PCR reads. The repertoire includes fewer than 650,000 distinct CDR3 sequences, approximately 15% of them detected once, and approximately 5.7% sits in the top ten. Germline CDR1 and CDR2: LNHDA and SQIVND (reference sequence). This CDR3 has 14 residues. The V gene lost 6 bases and the J gene lost 0 bases, with 12 bases spanning the gap. The sample holds a few counts of this clonotype.

Sequencing was done on a sample of blood. The sequence came from a woman aged 25-40 years with Graves' hyperthyroidism that later progressed to Graves' ophthalmopathy. The chain is built from TRBV19 and TRBJ2-7; TRBD1 or TRBD2 may be the D gene (5 bases each). CDR3 nucleotide sequence: TGTGCCAGTAGCCTGACAGACTACTCCTACGAGCAGTACTTC. This translates into CASSLTDYSYEQYF.